The 18 T cell receptor beta chains listed next were all sequenced from one sample in a study of T cells after yellow fever vaccination. TCRdb called the 5' RACE reads again in MiXCR, with one record for every CDR3 protein. The sample contains a few hundred thousand distinct CDR3 sequences, less than 9.5% of which appear only once. Sequences were derived from PBMCs, sampled approximately 47 days after the first yellow fever vaccination. Receptors were obtained from a man younger than 30 who received the YFV17D yellow fever vaccine.

The chain uses TRBV7-2 and TRBJ2-1, with a weak D call TRBD2 (5 bases). The CDR3 is 13 residues long. V was pared by 2 bases and J by 7 bases, with 9 bases between. Germline CDR1 reads SGHTA; CDR2 reads FQGNSA. The CDR3 reads CASSLRGLNEQFF. DNA for the CDR3: TGTGCCAGCAGCTTACGCGGGCTTAATGAGCAGTTCTTC.

This clonotype was seen only a few times. The chain recombines TRBV6-2 or TRBV6-3 with TRBJ2-2; D is uncertain. Germline CDR1 is MNHEY and CDR2 is SVGEGT. V shed 6 bases and J shed 4 bases, with 6 bases lying between them. The length of the CDR3 is 12 residues. The CDR3 DNA reads TGTGCCAGCAGCCATTTCACCGGGGAGCTGTTTTTT. It specifies CASSHFTGELFF.

This CDR3 reads CASSPPDREKLFF. The CDR3 nucleotides are TGTGCCAGCTCACCCCCGGATCGCGAAAAACTGTTTTTT. The chain has TRBV18 and TRBJ1-4; D remains unclear. The CDR3 contains 13 residues. V was trimmed by 3 bases and J by 8 bases, leaving 10 bases between them. Germline CDR1 reads KGHSH; CDR2 reads LQKENI.

This clonotype has only a few counts. The V call is TRBV7-9, the J call TRBJ2-5, with D unclear. There are 17 residues in the CDR3. CDR1 and CDR2 (germline): SEHNR, FQNEAQ (reference sequence). V shed 6 bases and J shed 1 base, with 21 bases lying between them. CDR3 coding DNA: TGTGCCAGCAGTTTTCGTGGGATTCGGTTTGGCCAAGAGACCCAGTACTTC. Protein: CASSFRGIRFGQETQYF.

The chain uses TRBV5-1 and TRBJ2-5; 7 bases fit TRBD1. Germline-derived CDR1 and CDR2 are SGHRS and YFSETQ. The ends lost 0 bases at V and 1 base at J; junction bases unmatched: 3. The CDR3 totals 15 residues. The CDR3 bases are TGCGCCAGCAGCTTGGCCAACAGGGGCCAAGAGACCCAGTACTTC. This sequence encodes CASSLANRGQETQYF.

This clonotype has at least ten counts. The V gene is TRBV11-2, the J gene TRBJ2-7, with 8 nucleotides matching TRBD1. Trimming at V came to 4 bases and at J to 2 bases, leaving 4 bases not matched to a gene. The germline V gene has CDR1 SGHAT and CDR2 FQNNGV. The CDR3 is 14 residues long. In DNA form, the CDR3 reads TGTGCCAGCAGCTCCGGGACAGGAGCCTACGAGCAGTACTTC. This encodes CASSSGTGAYEQYF.

The CDR3 is CATSRSRGYQETQYF. CDR3 coding DNA: TGTGCCACCAGCAGATCCAGGGGGTACCAAGAGACCCAGTACTTC. V is TRBV15 and J is TRBJ2-5; TRBD1 agrees at 7 bases. The V gene end was trimmed by 2 bases and the J gene end by 0 bases; junction bases not matched to a gene: 3. Germline-derived CDR1 and CDR2 are LNHNV and YYDKDF (reference sequence). The CDR3 consists of 15 residues.

This clonotype was recorded a few times. V usage is TRBV21-1 and J usage is TRBJ2-1; the table's D call, TRBD2, was not checked against the DNA. TRBV21-1 is a pseudogene segment. The CDR3 is 15 residues long. CDR3 in DNA: TGTGCCAGCAGCAACCGAGCGGGGGGTCACAATGAGCAGTTCTTC. This sequence encodes CASSNRAGGHNEQFF.

The V and J genes are TRBV5-4 and TRBJ2-7, with D perhaps matching TRBD2 (7 bases). This CDR3 spans 14 amino acids. Germline V gene sequence: CDR1 SGHNT, CDR2 YYREEE (reference sequence). Between the trimmed V and J ends, which lost 9 bases and 0 bases, there was a span of 16 bases. The CDR3 reads CATSHGGLSYEQYF. The CDR3 DNA is TGTGCCACCAGTCACGGGGGGCTCTCCTACGAGCAGTACTTC. Looking up the rest from reference TRBV5-4 and TRBJ2-7 gives the full variable domain: ETGVTQSPTHLIKTRGQQVTLRCSSQSGHNTVSWYQQALGQGPQFIFQYYREEENGRGNFPPRFSGLQFPNYSSELNVNALELDDSALYLCATSHGGLSYEQYFGPGTRLTVT.

The DNA for the CDR3 is TGTGCCAGCTCACCACCGTATTCCAGGCGTACTGAAGCTTTCTTT. Protein product: CASSPPYSRRTEAFF. V usage is TRBV18 and J usage is TRBJ1-1; D unresolved. Trimming shortened V by 0 bases and J by 5 bases, and 13 bases separated the two germline ends. Germline CDR1 and CDR2: KGHSH and LQKENI. This CDR3 comprises 15 residues.

This clonotype was counted a few times. The chain is built from TRBV5-1 and TRBJ1-2, with D unresolved. V lost 0 bases to trimming and J lost 5 bases, with 8 bases between them. The CDR3 sequence is 13 residues long. In germline, CDR1 is SGHRS, CDR2 YFSETQ. CDR3 sequence: CASSLVLGYGYTF. The CDR3 nucleotides read TGCGCCAGCAGCTTGGTTTTGGGTTATGGCTACACCTTC. Full variable domain (rest looked up from reference TRBV5-1 and TRBJ1-2): KAGVTQTPRYLIKTRGQQVTLSCSPISGHRSVSWYQQTPGQGLQFLFEYFSETQRNKGNFPGRFSGRQFSNSRSEMNVSTLELGDSALYLCASSLVLGYGYTFGSGTRLTVV.

The chain combines TRBV7-2 with TRBJ1-1; D uncertain. The length of the CDR3 is 13 residues. Germline V gene data show CDR1 as SGHTA and CDR2 as FQGNSA. V gave up 7 bases and J gave up 2 bases, with 11 bases separating them. The CDR3, as DNA: TGTGCCAGCACCCGCCTGGATAACACTGAAGCTTTCTTT. It yields the protein CASTRLDNTEAFF.

This clonotype appeared a few times. The rearrangement joins TRBV5-1 to TRBJ2-3; 7 positions agree with TRBD2. J was trimmed by 13 bases and V by 0 bases; bases with no gene match: 8. CDR1 and CDR2 from the germline V gene are SGHRS and YFSETQ. The CDR3 is 13 amino acids. The CDR3 protein is CASSLAFRGEKYF. Written as DNA, the CDR3 is TGCGCCAGCAGCTTGGCCTTCCGGGGGGAGAAGTATTTT.

This clonotype has only a few counts. This chain connects TRBV4-2 to TRBJ1-1; the D is unclear. V gave up 6 bases and J gave up 1 base, with 9 bases separating them. This CDR3 contains 13 residues. In germline, CDR1 is LGHNA, CDR2 YNFKEQ. DNA for the CDR3: TGTGCCAGCAGACAACACAGGAACACTGAAGCTTTCTTT. This translates into CASRQHRNTEAFF.

The J gene is TRBJ2-3, the V gene TRBV20-1, with D maybe TRBD2 (5 bases). Between the trimmed V and J ends, which lost 2 bases and 6 bases, there was a span of 9 bases. The germline V gene has CDR1 DFQATT and CDR2 SNEGSKA (reference sequence). This CDR3 has 12 residues. The CDR3 region has the DNA TGCAGTGCTAGAATCGGACTGGATACGCAGTATTTT. Protein sequence: CSARIGLDTQYF.

This clonotype was observed at least ten times. The chain uses TRBV27 and TRBJ1-2; the D is unclear. Germline V lookup: CDR1 MNHEY, CDR2 SMNVEV (reference sequence). The CDR3 consists of 13 residues. V shed 6 bases and J shed 4 bases, with 12 bases lying between them. Here the CDR3 DNA reads TGTGCCAGCAGCTCCCAGCTATTCTATGGCTACACCTTC. Residues: CASSSQLFYGYTF.

The V and J genes are TRBV21-1 and TRBJ1-4. TRBV21-1 is a pseudogene segment. The CDR3 is 17 residues long. The CDR3 bases are TGTGCCAGCACCCCACTAGGAGGAGGGACAACTAATGAAAAACTGTTTTTT. Protein sequence: CASTPLGGGTTNEKLFF.

In its sample, this clonotype was seen many times. DNA for the CDR3: TGCAGTGCTAGAGTGGGGACCTATGGCTACACCTTC. It yields the protein CSARVGTYGYTF. This chain joins TRBV20-1 and TRBJ1-2; D possibly corresponds to TRBD1 (5 bases). This CDR3 is 12 amino acids long. Germline V gives CDR1 DFQATT, CDR2 SNEGSKA (reference sequence). The V end was cut by 1 base, the J end by 4 bases, with 7 bases between.